Listed below are T cell receptor beta chains from one sample, sequenced in a study of PD-L1 blockade in urothelial cancer. The repertoire was sequenced with immunoSEQ multiplex PCR; TCRdb's copy has only in-frame clones and lacks some. The table has around 40,000 clones, around 89% seen once; the top ten hold about 1.9%. The sequenced sample was PBMCs, obtained around atezolizumab (anti-PD-L1) treatment. The receptors shown here come from a man in his sixties with urothelial cancer. Both conserved end residues are part of each CDR3. The D gene is left open where the match is weak. Expanded clones are given a class, and other clones once, few, many or no size at all.

d_call j_call v_call clone_size cdr3_nt cdr3_aa
TRBD2 TRBJ2-1 TRBV7-2 . TGTGCCAGCAGCTCTAGCGGGGCACCCTACAATGAGCAGTTCTTC CASSSSGAPYNEQFF
. TRBJ1-1 TRBV5-1 once TGCGCCAGCAGCTTTCCCGGGGGTAACACTGAAGCTTTCTTT CASSFPGGNTEAFF
TRBD1 TRBJ1-1 TRBV28 . TGTGCCAGCAGCTTCCCGGGACAGGGGGGATCTTTCTTT CASSFPGQGGSFF
. TRBJ1-1 TRBV6-5 . TGTGCCAGCAGTTACGGGGGGACTGAAGCTTTCTTT CASSYGGTEAFF
TRBD1 TRBJ2-1 TRBV7-2 . TGTGCCAGCAGCATGACAGGGAGCTCCTACAATGAGCAGTTCTTC CASSMTGSSYNEQFF
. TRBJ2-3 TRBV5-1 . TGCGCCAGCAGCCCCATGCGGGACGGGACTGGGGCAGATACGCAGTATTTT CASSPMRDGTGADTQYF
TRBD1 TRBJ2-7 TRBV5-1 . TGCGCCAGCAGCCCCGTCCCGGGACAGGGACAGTCCTACGAGCAGTACTTC CASSPVPGQGQSYEQYF
TRBD1 TRBJ1-4 TRBV10-3 . TGTGCCATCAGTGAGTCGCCGGGACAGGGGGGAACTAATGAAAAACTGTTTTTT CAISESPGQGGTNEKLFF
. TRBJ2-2 TRBV27 few TGTGCCAGCAGTCCAGGGGCGGGCTTCGGGGAGCTGTTTTTT CASSPGAGFGELFF
. TRBJ2-5 TRBV6-1 . TGTGCCAGCAGTGAAGCTTCCCTCGTGGAGACCCAGTACTTC CASSEASLVETQYF
TRBD1 TRBJ2-2 TRBV27 . TGTGCCAGCAGTCCTCCGGGACAGGCCATAGACGCCGGGGAGCTGTTTTTT CASSPPGQAIDAGELFF
TRBD1 TRBJ2-3 TRBV5-1 once TGCGCCAGCAGCTTTGGGGGGACAGGGGTAGATACGCAGTATTTT CASSFGGTGVDTQYF
TRBD1 TRBJ1-1 TRBV6-5 . TGTGCCAGCAGTTCCAACTACAGGGGGCTGAACACTGAAGCTTTCTTT CASSSNYRGLNTEAFF
TRBD2 TRBJ2-2 TRBV10-1 . TGCGCCAGCAGTGAGTCTAGCGGGATCCCTATTAGCACCGGGGAGCTGTTTTTT CASSESSGIPISTGELFF
. TRBJ2-1 TRBV28 . TGTGCCAGCAGTACCAACCAGGGATTTGAGCAGTTCTTC CASSTNQGFEQFF
. TRBJ1-2 TRBV5-5 . TGTGCCAGCAGCTTTGCAGACTATGGCTACACCTTC CASSFADYGYTF
. TRBJ1-3 TRBV21-1 . TGTGCCAGCAGCAAAGAGGCGGCCCGCGCCTCTGGAAACACCATATATTTT CASSKEAARASGNTIYF
TRBD1 TRBJ2-5 TRBV11-3 . TGTGCCAGCAGCGGGACAGATTCGGAGACCCAGTACTTC CASSGTDSETQYF
. TRBJ1-3 TRBV28 . TGTGCCAGTGGACAGTGGTCCGGAAACACCATATATTTT CASGQWSGNTIYF
TRBD2 TRBJ2-5 TRBV9 . TGTGCCAGCAGCGTAGTATTAGCGGGACAAGAGACCCAGTACTTC CASSVVLAGQETQYF
. TRBJ2-5 TRBV18 once TGTGCCAGCTCACCACCCCAGGGCCAAGAGACCCAGTACTTC CASSPPQGQETQYF
. TRBJ1-5 TRBV21-1 . . CASSTLVGQGSSQPQHF
. TRBJ1-1 TRBV7-6 . TGTGCCAGCAGCCATAGGGGCGGACAGACATTTTTTTCTGAAGCTTTCTTT CASSHRGGQTFFSEAFF
. TRBJ2-7 TRBV28 . TGTGCCAGCAGTTTAAGGGGCCGGACCTACGAGCAGTACTTC CASSLRGRTYEQYF
TRBD1 TRBJ2-1 TRBV5-4 . TGTGCCAGCAGCTCGGGACAGGGGCGGGTGGAGCAGTTCTTC CASSSGQGRVEQFF
. TRBJ2-2 TRBV7-2 . TGTGCCAGCAGACCCCAGTTCCATGGCTCTGTGGCCGGGGAGCTGTTTTTT CASRPQFHGSVAGELFF
TRBD1 TRBJ1-3 TRBV7-2 . TGTGCCAGCAGCTTAGCCGGGACAGGGAGAAACACCATATATTTT CASSLAGTGRNTIYF
. TRBJ1-1 TRBV19 . TGTGCCAGTAGTATAGAGGGCTGGATGAACACTGAAGCTTTCTTT CASSIEGWMNTEAFF
TRBD2 TRBJ2-3 TRBV6-5 . TGTGCCAGCAGTTACTCATCTAGCGGGGGACCAGATACGCAGTATTTT CASSYSSSGGPDTQYF
TRBD2 TRBJ2-5 TRBV29-1 . TGCAGCGTTGAGGGGACTAGCGGATGGGGTACGGAGACCCAGTACTTC CSVEGTSGWGTETQYF
. TRBJ1-6 TRBV6-5 . TGTGCCAGCAGTTACTCGCCAGGGTTAGGATCACCCCTCCACTTT CASSYSPGLGSPLHF
. TRBJ1-1 TRBV18 . TGTGCCAGCTCAGTGGACAGCGGTGGGATTGAAGCTTTCTTT CASSVDSGGIEAFF
TRBD1 TRBJ1-2 TRBV28 . TGTGCCACCCGACAGGGTGATCGAGGCTACACCTTC CATRQGDRGYTF
. TRBJ2-1 TRBV4-2 . TGTGCCAGCAGCCAAGATTTAGCTGGATTCTACAATGAGCAGTTCTTC CASSQDLAGFYNEQFF
. TRBJ2-1 TRBV27 . TGTGCCAGCAGTTTAGCTGCGGCCGATGAGCAGTTCTTC CASSLAAADEQFF
. TRBJ1-5 TRBV7-2 once TGTGCCAGCAGCTTGGAGGACAGCACCAATCAGCCCCAGCATTTT CASSLEDSTNQPQHF
TRBD2 TRBJ2-3 TRBV5-4 . TGTGCCAGCAGCTCGGGACTAGCGGGGAACACAGATACGCAGTATTTT CASSSGLAGNTDTQYF
. TRBJ2-1 TRBV2 . TGTGCCAGCATTGCTCAGCGGGTAAACAATGAGCAGTTCTTC CASIAQRVNNEQFF
. TRBJ2-7 TRBV7-9 once TGTGCCAGCAGCTTAGACGGCGGCTCCTACGAGCAGTACTTC CASSLDGGSYEQYF
. TRBJ2-2 TRBV7-2 . TGTGCCAGCAGCCGACCGGGGGCCGGGGAGCTGTTTTTT CASSRPGAGELFF
. TRBJ2-7 TRBV15 . TGTGCCACCAGCAGAGATAAGGCCTCTAGCGAGCAGTACTTC CATSRDKASSEQYF
TRBD1 TRBJ2-6 TRBV9 . TGTGCCAGCAGCGAGGGGACCGACAGGGAGAGGGCCAACGTCCTGACTTTC CASSEGTDRERANVLTF
TRBD2 TRBJ2-7 TRBV5-5 . TGTGCCAGCAGCCACATGACCGGGAGGGCCTACGAGCAGTACTTC CASSHMTGRAYEQYF
TRBD2 TRBJ2-3 TRBV27 . TGTGCCAGCAGTTCCCCCCCACGGGGGGGCACAGATACGCAGTATTTT CASSSPPRGGTDTQYF
. TRBJ2-7 TRBV7-7 . TGTGCCAGCAGTCAAGTCCTAGATTCCGAGCAGTACTTC CASSQVLDSEQYF
TRBD2 TRBJ2-1 TRBV5-4 . TGTGCCAGCAGCTTGGGCGGGAGGCCCTACAATGAGCAGTTCTTC CASSLGGRPYNEQFF
TRBD1 TRBJ2-5 TRBV19 . TGTGCCAGTAGTTCCGGGACAGTGAAAGAGACCCAGTACTTC CASSSGTVKETQYF
. TRBJ1-2 TRBV6-4 . TGTGCCAGCAGCGAGGGTCAGGGGTTTTATGGTGGCTACACCTTC CASSEGQGFYGGYTF
TRBD2 TRBJ2-7 TRBV6-5 . TGTGCCAGCAGGGGAGGCGGGAGCCTTCTCTACGAGCAGTACTTC CASRGGGSLLYEQYF
. TRBJ2-3 TRBV15 . TGTGCCACCAGCAGAGACAGGGAAAATACGCAGTATTTT CATSRDRENTQYF
TRBD1 TRBJ2-3 TRBV7-2 . TGTGCCAGCAGCCAACAGGGGGCTGGGGCAGATACGCAGTATTTT CASSQQGAGADTQYF
TRBD2 TRBJ2-1 TRBV19 once TGTGCCAGTAGTATCTCCGGGACTAGAGGAGGTGAGCAGTTCTTC CASSISGTRGGEQFF
. TRBJ1-1 TRBV18 . TGTGCCAGCTCCCTCCGGGTGGAGGTCGCCACTGAAGCTTTCTTT CASSLRVEVATEAFF
TRBD2 TRBJ2-7 TRBV2 . TGTGCCAGTTTACTAGCGTCAGGCTCCTACGAGCAGTACTTC CASLLASGSYEQYF